This TCR beta chain was recorded in a study of cytomegalovirus exposure and HLA in healthy donors. Overall study findings and caveats: For cytomegalovirus status, the classifier reportedly gave diagnoses with high specificity and sensitivity. The study flagged around 160 TCR beta chains as cytomegalovirus-associated. TCR clusters originating in the first cohort tended to co-occur in the roughly 110 validation repertoires, according to a later analysis. Usually a TCR sequence was rare, but some public TCRs were found in many donors.

CDR1 and CDR2 (germline): SGHAT, FQNNGV. This CDR3 contains 17 residues. V was clipped by 4 bases and J by 0 bases, with 18 bases between them. The data were produced by immunoSEQ multiplex PCR, yet TCRdb's version contains in-frame clones alone and is incomplete. The table has about 220,000 clones, about 90% seen once. Turning to this clone: What it recognizes is unknown.

The sequenced sample was PBMCs. This receptor was obtained from a woman under 30 in good health and CMV-seronegative. The chain combines TRBV11-2 with TRBJ1-2, with D perhaps matching TRBD1 (6 bases). The CDR3 DNA sequence: TGTGCCAGCAGCTCTAGATTCGACAGGCTTACTAACTATGGCTACACCTTC. It encodes CASSSRFDRLTNYGYTF.